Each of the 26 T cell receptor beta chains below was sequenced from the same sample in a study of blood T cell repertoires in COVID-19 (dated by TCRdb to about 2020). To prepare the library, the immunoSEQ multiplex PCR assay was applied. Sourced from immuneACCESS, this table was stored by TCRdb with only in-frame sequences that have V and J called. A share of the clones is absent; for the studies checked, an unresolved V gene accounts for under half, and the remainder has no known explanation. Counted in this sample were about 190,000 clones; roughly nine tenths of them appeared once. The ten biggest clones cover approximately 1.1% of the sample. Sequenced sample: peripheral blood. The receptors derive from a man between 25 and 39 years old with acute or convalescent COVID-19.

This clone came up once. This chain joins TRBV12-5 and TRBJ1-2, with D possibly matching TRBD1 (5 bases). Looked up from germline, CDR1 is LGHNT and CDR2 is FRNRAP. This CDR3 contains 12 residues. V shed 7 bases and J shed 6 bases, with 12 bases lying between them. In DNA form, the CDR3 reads TGTGCTAGTGCCAACGGGGGGGATGGCTACACCTTC. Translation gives CASANGGDGYTF.

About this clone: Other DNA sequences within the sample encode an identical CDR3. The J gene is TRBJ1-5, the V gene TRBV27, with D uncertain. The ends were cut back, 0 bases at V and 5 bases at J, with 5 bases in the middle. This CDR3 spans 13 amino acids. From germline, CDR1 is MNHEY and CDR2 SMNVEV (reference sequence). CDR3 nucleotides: TGTGCCAGCAGTTTATCACGAGATCAGCCCCAGCATTTT. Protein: CASSLSRDQPQHF.

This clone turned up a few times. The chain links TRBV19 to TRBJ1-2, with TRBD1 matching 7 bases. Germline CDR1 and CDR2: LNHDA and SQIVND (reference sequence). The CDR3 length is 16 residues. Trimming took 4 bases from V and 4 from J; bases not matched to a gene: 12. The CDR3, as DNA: TGTGCCAGTAGTACCGTAGGGACAGTGGATTTCTATGGCTACACCTTC. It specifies CASSTVGTVDFYGYTF. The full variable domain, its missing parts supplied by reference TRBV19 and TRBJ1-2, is DGGITQSPKYLFRKEGQNVTLSCEQNLNHDAMYWYRQDPGQGLRLIYYSQIVNDFQKGDIAEGYSVSREKKESFPLTVTSAQKNPTAFYLCASSTVGTVDFYGYTFGSGTRLTVV.

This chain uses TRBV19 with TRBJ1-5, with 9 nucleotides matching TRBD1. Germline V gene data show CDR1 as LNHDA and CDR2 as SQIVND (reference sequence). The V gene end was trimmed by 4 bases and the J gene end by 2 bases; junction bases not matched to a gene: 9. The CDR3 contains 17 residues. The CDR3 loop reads CASSTGTGFKGNQPQHF. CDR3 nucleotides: TGTGCCAGTAGTACAGGGACAGGGTTCAAGGGCAATCAGCCCCAGCATTTT.

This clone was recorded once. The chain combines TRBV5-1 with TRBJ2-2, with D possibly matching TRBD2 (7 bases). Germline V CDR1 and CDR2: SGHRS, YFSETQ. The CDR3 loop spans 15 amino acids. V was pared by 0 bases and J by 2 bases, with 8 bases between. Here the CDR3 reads CASSLAGGNTGELFF. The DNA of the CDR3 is TGCGCCAGCAGCTTGGCGGGGGGCAACACCGGGGAGCTGTTTTTT. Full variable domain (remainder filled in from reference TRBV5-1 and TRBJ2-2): KAGVTQTPRYLIKTRGQQVTLSCSPISGHRSVSWYQQTPGQGLQFLFEYFSETQRNKGNFPGRFSGRQFSNSRSEMNVSTLELGDSALYLCASSLAGGNTGELFFGEGSRLTVL.

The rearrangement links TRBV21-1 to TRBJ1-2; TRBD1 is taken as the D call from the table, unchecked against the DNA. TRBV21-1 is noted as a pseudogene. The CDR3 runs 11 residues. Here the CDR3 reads CASGALSGYTF. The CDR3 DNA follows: TGTGCCAGCGGGGCGCTCTCTGGCTACACCTTC.

CDR3 amino acids: CASSLWIQGELFF. The CDR3 nucleotides read TGTGCCAGCAGTTTATGGATACAGGGCGAACTGTTTTTT. The rearrangement links TRBV27 to TRBJ1-4; tentative D call: TRBD1 (6 bases). Germline V lookup: CDR1 MNHEY, CDR2 SMNVEV (reference sequence). V lost 1 base and J lost 12, with 12 bases in between. This CDR3 has 13 residues.

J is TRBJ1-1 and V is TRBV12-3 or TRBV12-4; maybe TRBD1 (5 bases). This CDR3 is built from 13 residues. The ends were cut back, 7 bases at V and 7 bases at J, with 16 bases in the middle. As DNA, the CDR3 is TGTGCCAGCACCGAAGACAGTCGAGATGAAGCTTTCTTT. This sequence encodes CASTEDSRDEAFF.

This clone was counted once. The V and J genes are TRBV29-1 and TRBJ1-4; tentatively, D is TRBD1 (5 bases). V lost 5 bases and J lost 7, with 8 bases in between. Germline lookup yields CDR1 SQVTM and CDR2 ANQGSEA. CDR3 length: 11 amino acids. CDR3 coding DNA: TGCAGCGTTTCCGGGGGTGAAAAACTGTTTTTT. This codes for CSVSGGEKLFF.

CDR3 in amino acids: CATARGTNYGYTF. In DNA form, the CDR3 reads TGCGCCACAGCCAGGGGAACTAACTATGGCTACACCTTC. The rearrangement links TRBV5-1 to TRBJ1-2; D perhaps matches TRBD1 (6 bases). Germline assignment: CDR1 SGHRS and CDR2 YFSETQ. CDR3 length equals 13 residues. The V gene lost 9 bases and the J gene lost 0 bases, with 12 bases spanning the gap.

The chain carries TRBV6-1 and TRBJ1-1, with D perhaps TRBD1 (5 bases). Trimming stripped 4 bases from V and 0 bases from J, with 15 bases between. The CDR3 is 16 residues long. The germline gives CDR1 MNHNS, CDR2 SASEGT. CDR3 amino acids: CASSAFWGRMNTEAFF. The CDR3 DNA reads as TGTGCCAGCAGTGCTTTTTGGGGCAGGATGAACACTGAAGCTTTCTTT.

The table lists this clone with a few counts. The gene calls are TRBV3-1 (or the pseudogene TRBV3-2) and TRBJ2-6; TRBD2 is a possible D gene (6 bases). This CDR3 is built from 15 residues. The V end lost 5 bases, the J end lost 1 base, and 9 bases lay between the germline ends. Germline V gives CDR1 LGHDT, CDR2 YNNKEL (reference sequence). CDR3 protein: CASSSGLSGANVLTF. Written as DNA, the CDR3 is TGTGCCAGCAGCTCCGGACTATCTGGGGCCAACGTCCTGACTTTC.

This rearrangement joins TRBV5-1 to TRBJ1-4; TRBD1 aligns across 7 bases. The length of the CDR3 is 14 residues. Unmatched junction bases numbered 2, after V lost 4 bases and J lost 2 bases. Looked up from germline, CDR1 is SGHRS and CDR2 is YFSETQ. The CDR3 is CASSLQGTNEKLFF. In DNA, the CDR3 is TGCGCCAGCAGCCTACAGGGGACTAATGAAAAACTGTTTTTT.

DNA of the CDR3: TGTGCCACCAGCAGAGATGGTTACAGTCCTTATGGCTACACCTTC. Protein sequence: CATSRDGYSPYGYTF. The V call is TRBV15, the J call TRBJ1-2; no clear D. The CDR3 is 15 amino acids. Trimming took off 0 bases at V and 5 bases at J, with 13 bases between the two ends. Germline V gene lookup returns CDR1 LNHNV and CDR2 YYDKDF (reference sequence).

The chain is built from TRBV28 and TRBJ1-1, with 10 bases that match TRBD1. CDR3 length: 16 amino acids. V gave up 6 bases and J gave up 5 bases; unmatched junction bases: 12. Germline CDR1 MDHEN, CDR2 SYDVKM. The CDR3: CASSSSPGQGSTEAFF. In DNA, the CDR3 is TGTGCCAGCAGCTCCTCACCGGGACAGGGGAGTACTGAAGCTTTCTTT.

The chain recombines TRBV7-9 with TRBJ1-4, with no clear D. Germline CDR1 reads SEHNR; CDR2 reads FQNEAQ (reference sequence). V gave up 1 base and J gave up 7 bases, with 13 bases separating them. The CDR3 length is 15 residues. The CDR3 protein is CASSLDQAAGEKLFF. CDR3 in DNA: TGTGCCAGCAGCTTAGATCAGGCGGCGGGTGAAAAACTGTTTTTT.

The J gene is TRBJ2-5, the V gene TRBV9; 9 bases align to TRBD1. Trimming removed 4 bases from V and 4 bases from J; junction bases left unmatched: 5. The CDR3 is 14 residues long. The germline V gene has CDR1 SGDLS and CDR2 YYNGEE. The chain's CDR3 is CASSREQGAETQYF. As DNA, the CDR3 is TGTGCCAGCAGCCGAGAACAGGGGGCAGAGACCCAGTACTTC.

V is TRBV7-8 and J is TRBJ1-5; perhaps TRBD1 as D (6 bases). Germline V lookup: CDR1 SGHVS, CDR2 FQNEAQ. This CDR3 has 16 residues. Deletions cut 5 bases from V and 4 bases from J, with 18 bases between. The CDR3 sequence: CASSLATGQINQPQHF. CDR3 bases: TGTGCCAGCAGCCTCGCGACAGGCCAAATTAATCAGCCCCAGCATTTT.

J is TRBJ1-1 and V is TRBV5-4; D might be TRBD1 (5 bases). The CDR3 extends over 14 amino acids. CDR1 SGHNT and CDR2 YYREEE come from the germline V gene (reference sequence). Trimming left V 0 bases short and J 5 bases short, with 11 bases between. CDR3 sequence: CASSLEVGRTEAFF. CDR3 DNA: TGTGCCAGCAGCTTGGAGGTGGGGCGAACTGAAGCTTTCTTT.

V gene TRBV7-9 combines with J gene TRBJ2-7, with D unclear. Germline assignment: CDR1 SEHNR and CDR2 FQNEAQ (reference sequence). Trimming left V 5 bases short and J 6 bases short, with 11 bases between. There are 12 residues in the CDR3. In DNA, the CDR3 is TGTGCCAGCAGCCCCTTGGGCTCCGAGCAGTACTTC. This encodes CASSPLGSEQYF.

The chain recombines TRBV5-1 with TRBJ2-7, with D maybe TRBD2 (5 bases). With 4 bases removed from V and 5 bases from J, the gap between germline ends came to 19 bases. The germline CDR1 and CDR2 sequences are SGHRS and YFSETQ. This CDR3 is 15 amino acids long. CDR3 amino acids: CASSDAGRSRDEQYF. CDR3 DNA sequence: TGCGCCAGCAGCGACGCGGGTCGATCCAGAGACGAGCAGTACTTC.

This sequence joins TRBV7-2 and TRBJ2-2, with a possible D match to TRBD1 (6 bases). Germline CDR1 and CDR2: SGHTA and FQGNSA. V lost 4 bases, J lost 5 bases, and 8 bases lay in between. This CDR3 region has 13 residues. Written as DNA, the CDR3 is TGTGCCAGCAGCTCCGGACAGACCGGGGAGCTGTTTTTT. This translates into CASSSGQTGELFF.

CDR3 DNA sequence: TGTGCCAGTTGGGAGCGCACCCAAGAGACCCAGTACTTC. Its protein product is CASWERTQETQYF. The rearrangement joins TRBV27 to TRBJ2-5, with D possibly matching TRBD2 (5 bases). Looked up from germline, CDR1 is MNHEY and CDR2 is SMNVEV (reference sequence). The length of the CDR3 is 13 residues. The germline V and J ends were trimmed by 9 bases and 1 base, with 12 bases remaining between them.

In DNA, the CDR3 is TGTGCCTGGAGTAGAACAGGGGGGGGAGATACGCAGTATTTT. Translating gives CAWSRTGGGDTQYF. The chain combines TRBV30 with TRBJ2-3; D may be TRBD1 (8 bases). V was pared by 2 bases and J by 5 bases, with 14 bases between. This CDR3 is 14 amino acids long. Germline CDR1 reads GTSNPN; CDR2 reads SVGIG (reference sequence). Full variable domain (rest looked up from reference TRBV30 and TRBJ2-3): SQTIHQWPATLVQPVGSPLSLECTVEGTSNPNLYWYRQAAGRGLQLLFYSVGIGQISSEVPQNLSASRPQDRQFILSSKKLLLSDSGFYLCAWSRTGGGDTQYFGPGTRLTVL.

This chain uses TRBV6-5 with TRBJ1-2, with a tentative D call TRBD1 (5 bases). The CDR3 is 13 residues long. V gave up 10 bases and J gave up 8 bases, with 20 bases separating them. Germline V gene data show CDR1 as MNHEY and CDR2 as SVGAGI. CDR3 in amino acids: CATHPGGADGYTF. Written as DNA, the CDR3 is TGTGCCACCCACCCGGGAGGGGCGGACGGCTACACCTTC.

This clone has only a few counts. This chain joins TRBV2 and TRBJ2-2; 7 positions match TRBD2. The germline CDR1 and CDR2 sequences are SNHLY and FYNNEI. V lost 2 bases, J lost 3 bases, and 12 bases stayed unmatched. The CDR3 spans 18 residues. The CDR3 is CASSEQPSGRWDTGELFF. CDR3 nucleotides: TGTGCCAGCAGTGAACAGCCTAGCGGAAGGTGGGACACCGGGGAGCTGTTTTTT.